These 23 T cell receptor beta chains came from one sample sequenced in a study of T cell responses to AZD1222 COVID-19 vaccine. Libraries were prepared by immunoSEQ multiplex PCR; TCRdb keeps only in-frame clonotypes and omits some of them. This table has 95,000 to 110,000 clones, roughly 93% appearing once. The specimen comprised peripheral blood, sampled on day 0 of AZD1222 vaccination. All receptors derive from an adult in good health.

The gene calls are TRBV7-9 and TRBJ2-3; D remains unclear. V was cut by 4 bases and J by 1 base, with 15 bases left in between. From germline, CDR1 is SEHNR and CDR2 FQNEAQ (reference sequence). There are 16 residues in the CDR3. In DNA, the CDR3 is TGTGCCAGCAGCTCCCCAGTTGAGGCCCGCACAGATACGCAGTATTTT. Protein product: CASSSPVEARTDTQYF.

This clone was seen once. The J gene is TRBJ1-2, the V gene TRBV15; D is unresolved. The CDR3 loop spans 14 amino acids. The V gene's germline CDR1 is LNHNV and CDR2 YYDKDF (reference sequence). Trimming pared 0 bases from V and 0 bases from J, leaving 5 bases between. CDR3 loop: CATSRDRANYGYTF. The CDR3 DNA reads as TGTGCCACCAGCAGAGATAGGGCTAACTATGGCTACACCTTC.

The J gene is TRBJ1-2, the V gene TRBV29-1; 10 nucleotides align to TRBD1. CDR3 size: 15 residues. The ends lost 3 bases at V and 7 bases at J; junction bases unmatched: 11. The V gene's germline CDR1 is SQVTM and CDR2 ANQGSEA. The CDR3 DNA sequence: TGCAGCGTTGACTACGAATGGGACAGGGGAGTTGGCTACACCTTC. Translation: CSVDYEWDRGVGYTF.

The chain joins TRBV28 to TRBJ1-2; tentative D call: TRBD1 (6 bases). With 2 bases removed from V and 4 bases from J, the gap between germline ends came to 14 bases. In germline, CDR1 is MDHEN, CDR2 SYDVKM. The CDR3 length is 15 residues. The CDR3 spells CASSLTVQGSYGYTF. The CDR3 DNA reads TGTGCCAGCAGTTTAACCGTACAGGGTTCCTATGGCTACACCTTC.

This CDR3 reads CASSLYWSSGNTIYF. The DNA for the CDR3 is TGTGCCAGCAGCCTCTACTGGAGCTCTGGAAACACCATATATTTT. V and J are TRBV14 and TRBJ1-3; D remains ambiguous. This CDR3 is 15 amino acids long. Germline V lookup: CDR1 SGHDN, CDR2 FVKESK. V lost 4 bases and J 0 bases, leaving 10 bases between the germline ends.

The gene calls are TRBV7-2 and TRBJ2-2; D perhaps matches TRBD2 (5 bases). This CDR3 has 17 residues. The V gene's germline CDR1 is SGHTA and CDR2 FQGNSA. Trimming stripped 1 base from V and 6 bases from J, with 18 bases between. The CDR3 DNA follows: TGTGCCAGCAGCTTAGAATCGGGATCTGTTGAAGCCGGGGAGCTGTTTTTT. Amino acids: CASSLESGSVEAGELFF.

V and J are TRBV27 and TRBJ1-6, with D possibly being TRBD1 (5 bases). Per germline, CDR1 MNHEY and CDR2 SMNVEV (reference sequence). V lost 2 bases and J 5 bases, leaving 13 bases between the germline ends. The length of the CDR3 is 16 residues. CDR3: CASSLESRGHNSPLHF. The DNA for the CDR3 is TGTGCCAGCAGTTTAGAGAGCCGGGGCCATAATTCACCCCTCCACTTT.

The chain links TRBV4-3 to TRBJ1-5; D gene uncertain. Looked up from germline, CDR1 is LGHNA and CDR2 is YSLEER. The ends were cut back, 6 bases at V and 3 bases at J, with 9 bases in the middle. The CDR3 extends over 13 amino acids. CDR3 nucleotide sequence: TGCGCCAGCAGTCTAGGGTTCAATCAGCCCCAGCATTTT. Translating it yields CASSLGFNQPQHF.

The CDR3 sequence: CASSFDTGELFF. DNA for the CDR3: TGTGCCAGCAGCTTCGACACCGGGGAGCTGTTTTTT. The rearrangement uses TRBV5-4 and TRBJ2-2, with D unresolved. The CDR3 covers 12 residues. V lost 2 bases, J lost 3 bases, and 2 bases lay in between. CDR1 and CDR2 from the germline V gene are SGHNT and YYREEE (reference sequence).

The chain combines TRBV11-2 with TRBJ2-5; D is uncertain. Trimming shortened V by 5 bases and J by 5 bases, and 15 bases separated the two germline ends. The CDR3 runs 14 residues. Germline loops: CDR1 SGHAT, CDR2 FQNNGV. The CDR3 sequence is CASSIDQFGETQYF. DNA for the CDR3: TGTGCCAGCAGCATCGATCAGTTTGGGGAGACCCAGTACTTC.

The CDR3 loop reads CASRYTLTLDEQFF. The CDR3 DNA sequence: TGTGCCAGCAGATATACCCTAACCCTCGATGAGCAGTTCTTC. The chain is built from TRBV6-6 and TRBJ2-1, with unresolved D. Germline V CDR1 and CDR2: MNHNY, SVGAGI (reference sequence). Trimming stripped 6 bases from V and 8 bases from J, with 17 bases between. The CDR3 spans 14 residues.

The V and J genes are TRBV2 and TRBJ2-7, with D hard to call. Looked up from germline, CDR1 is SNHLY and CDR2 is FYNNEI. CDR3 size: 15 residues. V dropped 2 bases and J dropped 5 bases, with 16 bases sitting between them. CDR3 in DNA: TGTGCCAGCAGTGAACGTATAGGGCCGTCCCACGAGCAGTACTTC. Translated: CASSERIGPSHEQYF.

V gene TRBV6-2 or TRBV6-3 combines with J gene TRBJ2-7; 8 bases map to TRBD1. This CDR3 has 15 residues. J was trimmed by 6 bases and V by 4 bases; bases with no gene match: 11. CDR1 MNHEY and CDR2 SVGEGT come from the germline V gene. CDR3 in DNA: TGTGCCAGCAGTTCCGTAAACGCAGGGGGCCTCGAGCAGTACTTC. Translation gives CASSSVNAGGLEQYF.

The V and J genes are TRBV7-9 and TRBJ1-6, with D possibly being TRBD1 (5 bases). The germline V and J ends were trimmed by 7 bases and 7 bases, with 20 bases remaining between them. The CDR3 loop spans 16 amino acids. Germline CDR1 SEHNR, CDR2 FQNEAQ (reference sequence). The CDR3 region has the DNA TGTGCCAGCACCGCATGGGGGGGGGTCGGGAATTCACCCCTCCACTTT. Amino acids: CASTAWGGVGNSPLHF. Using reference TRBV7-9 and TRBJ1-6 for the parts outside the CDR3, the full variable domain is DTGVSQNPRHKITKRGQNVTFRCDPISEHNRLYWYRQTLGQGPEFLTYFQNEAQLEKSRLLSDRFSAERPKGSFSTLEIQRTEQGDSAMYLCASTAWGGVGNSPLHFGNGTRLTVT.

CDR3 bases: TGTGCCAGCAGCCGGCAAAATCAGCCCCAGCATTTT. Residues: CASSRQNQPQHF. The gene calls are TRBV3-1 (or the pseudogene TRBV3-2) and TRBJ1-5; no firm D call. Germline CDR1 and CDR2: LGHDT and YNNKEL (reference sequence). V gave up 4 bases and J gave up 4 bases, with 5 bases separating them. This CDR3 is 12 amino acids long.

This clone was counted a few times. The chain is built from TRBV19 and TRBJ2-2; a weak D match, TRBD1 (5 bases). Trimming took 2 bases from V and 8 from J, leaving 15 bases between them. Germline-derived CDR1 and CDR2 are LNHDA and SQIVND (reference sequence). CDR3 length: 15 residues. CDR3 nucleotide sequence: TGTGCCAGTAGTATAAGCCCGACAGCAGCAGGGGAGCTGTTTTTT. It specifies CASSISPTAAGELFF.

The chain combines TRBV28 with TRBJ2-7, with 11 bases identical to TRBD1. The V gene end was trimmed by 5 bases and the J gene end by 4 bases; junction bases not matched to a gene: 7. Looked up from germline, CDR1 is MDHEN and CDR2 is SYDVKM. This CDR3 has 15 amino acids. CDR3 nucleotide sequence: TGTGCCAGCAGTCCGACCGGGACAGGGGGTTACGAGCAGTACTTC. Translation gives CASSPTGTGGYEQYF.

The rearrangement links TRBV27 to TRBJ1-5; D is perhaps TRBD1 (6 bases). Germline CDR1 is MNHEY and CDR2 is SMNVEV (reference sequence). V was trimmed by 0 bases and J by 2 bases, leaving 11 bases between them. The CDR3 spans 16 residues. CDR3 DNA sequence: TGTGCCAGCAGTTTATCATACAGGGTTGGCAATCAGCCCCAGCATTTT. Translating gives CASSLSYRVGNQPQHF.

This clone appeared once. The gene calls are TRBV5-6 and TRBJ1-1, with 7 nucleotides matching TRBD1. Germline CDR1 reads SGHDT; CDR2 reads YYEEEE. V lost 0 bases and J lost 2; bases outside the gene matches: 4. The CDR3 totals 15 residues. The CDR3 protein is CASSLVTGENTEAFF. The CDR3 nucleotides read TGTGCCAGCAGCTTGGTTACAGGGGAAAACACTGAAGCTTTCTTT.

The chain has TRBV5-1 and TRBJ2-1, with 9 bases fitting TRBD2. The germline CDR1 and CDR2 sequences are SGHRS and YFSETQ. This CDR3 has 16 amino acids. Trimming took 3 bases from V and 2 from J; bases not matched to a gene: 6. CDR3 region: CASSWTASGTYNEQFF. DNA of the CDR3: TGCGCCAGCAGCTGGACCGCTAGCGGGACCTACAATGAGCAGTTCTTC. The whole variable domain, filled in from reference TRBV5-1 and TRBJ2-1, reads KAGVTQTPRYLIKTRGQQVTLSCSPISGHRSVSWYQQTPGQGLQFLFEYFSETQRNKGNFPGRFSGRQFSNSRSEMNVSTLELGDSALYLCASSWTASGTYNEQFFGPGTRLTVL.

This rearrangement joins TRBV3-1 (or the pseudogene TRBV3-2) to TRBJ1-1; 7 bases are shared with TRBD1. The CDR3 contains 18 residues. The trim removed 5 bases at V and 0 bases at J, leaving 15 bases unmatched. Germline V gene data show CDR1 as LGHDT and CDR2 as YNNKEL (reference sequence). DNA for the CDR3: TGTGCCAGCAGCTTAAAACCGGGACAGCAAGGAATGAACACTGAAGCTTTCTTT. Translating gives CASSLKPGQQGMNTEAFF.

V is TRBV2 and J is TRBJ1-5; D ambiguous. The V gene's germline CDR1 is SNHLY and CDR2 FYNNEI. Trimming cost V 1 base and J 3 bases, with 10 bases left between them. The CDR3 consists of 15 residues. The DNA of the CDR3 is TGTGCCAGCAGTGAAGGGGTCGGCATCAATCAGCCCCAGCATTTT. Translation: CASSEGVGINQPQHF.

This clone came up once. CDR3 sequence: CASSRAVTDTQYF. Written as DNA, the CDR3 is TGTGCCAGCTCACGAGCGGTAACAGATACGCAGTATTTT. The V and J genes are TRBV18 and TRBJ2-3; possible D gene TRBD2, 5 bases. CDR3 size: 13 residues. The germline gives CDR1 KGHSH, CDR2 LQKENI. The V and J ends lost 4 bases and 3 bases respectively, with 8 bases between them.